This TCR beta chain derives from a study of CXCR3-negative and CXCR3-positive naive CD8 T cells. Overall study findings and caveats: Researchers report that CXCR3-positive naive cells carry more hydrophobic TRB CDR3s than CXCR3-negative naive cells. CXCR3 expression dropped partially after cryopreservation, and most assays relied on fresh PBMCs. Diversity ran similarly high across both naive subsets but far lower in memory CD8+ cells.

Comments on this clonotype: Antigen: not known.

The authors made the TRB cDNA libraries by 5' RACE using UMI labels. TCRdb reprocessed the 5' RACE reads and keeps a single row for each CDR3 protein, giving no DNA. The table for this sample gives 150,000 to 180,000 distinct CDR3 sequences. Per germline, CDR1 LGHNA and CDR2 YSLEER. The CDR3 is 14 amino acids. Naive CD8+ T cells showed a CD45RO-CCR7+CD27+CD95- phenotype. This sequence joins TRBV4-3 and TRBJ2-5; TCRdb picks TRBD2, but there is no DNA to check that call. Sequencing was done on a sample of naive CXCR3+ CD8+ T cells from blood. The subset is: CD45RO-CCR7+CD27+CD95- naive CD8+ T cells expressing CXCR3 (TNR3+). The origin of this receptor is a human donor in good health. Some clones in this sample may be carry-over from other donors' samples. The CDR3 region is CASSQGLAQETQYF.